This TCR beta chain was sequenced for a study of cytomegalovirus exposure and HLA in healthy donors. Points from the study as a whole: CMV serostatus stood as the only immune exposure information on hand. On later analysis, the bulk of CMV-associated TCR beta chains appeared to be HLA-restricted.

This clone came up a few times. Its specificity is unknown. The CDR3 covers 15 residues. Germline V gene data show CDR1 as SGHRS and CDR2 as YFSETQ. V was clipped by 5 bases and J by 7 bases, with 22 bases between them. The PCR ran on 60 Vbeta and 13 Jbeta primers. Authors' analysis steps: Roughly 10 million shared chains were among 80 million or so unique TCR beta chains counted in a later analysis. Some clones are missing from TCRdb's copy, which holds only in-frame ones; the method was immunoSEQ multiplex PCR. V and J calls and clone size are those listed in that table; D and trimming were worked out from the DNA. Among 150,000 to 200,000 clones listed, 70% to 80% were seen once.

This sequence joins TRBV5-1 and TRBJ2-7, with D possibly TRBD2 on 6 matching bases. The receptor was isolated from a male donor in good health and CMV-seropositive. The sample taken for sequencing was PBMCs. The CDR3: CASRGSEGPWWEQYF. CDR3 nucleotides: TGCGCCAGCAGGGGTTCGGAGGGACCTTGGTGGGAGCAGTACTTC.